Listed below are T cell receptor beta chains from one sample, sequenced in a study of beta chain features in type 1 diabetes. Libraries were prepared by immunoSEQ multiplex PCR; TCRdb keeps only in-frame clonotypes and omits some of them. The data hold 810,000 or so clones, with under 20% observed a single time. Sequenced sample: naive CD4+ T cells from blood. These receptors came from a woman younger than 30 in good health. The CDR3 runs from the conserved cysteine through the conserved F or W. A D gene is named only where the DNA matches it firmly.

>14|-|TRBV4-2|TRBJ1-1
CASSRQELNTEAFF
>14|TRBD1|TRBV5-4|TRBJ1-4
CASSSRTGNEKLFF
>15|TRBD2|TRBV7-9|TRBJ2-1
CASSLNSGSYNEQFF
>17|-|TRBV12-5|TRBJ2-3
CASGHGGRDRYTDTQYF
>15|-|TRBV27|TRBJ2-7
CASSFAGAGIYEQYF
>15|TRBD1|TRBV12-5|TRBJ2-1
CASGIGAGGFDEQFF
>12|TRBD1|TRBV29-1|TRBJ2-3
CSVETGGRMQYF
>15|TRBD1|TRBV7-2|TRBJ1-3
CASRPGQGFGNTIYF
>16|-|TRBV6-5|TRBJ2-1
CASSYEDVGPAHEQFF
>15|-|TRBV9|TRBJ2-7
CASSVHPDRTYEQYF
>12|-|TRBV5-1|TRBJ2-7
CASSLTEYEQYF
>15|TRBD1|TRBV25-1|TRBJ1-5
CASSRGTGGNQPQHF
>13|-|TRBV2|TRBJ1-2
CASSEAKQNGYTF
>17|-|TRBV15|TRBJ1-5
CATSRDRGVMVYQPQHF
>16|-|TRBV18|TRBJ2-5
CASSPQSQGLKQTQYF
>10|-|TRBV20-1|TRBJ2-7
CSASLYEQYF
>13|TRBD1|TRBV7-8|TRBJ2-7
CASSIGQEHEQYF
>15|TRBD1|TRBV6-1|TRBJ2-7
CASTVGQGFSYEQYF
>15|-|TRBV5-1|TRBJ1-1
CASSDPRVGNTEAFF
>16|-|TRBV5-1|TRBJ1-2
CASSLALEGGGGGYTF
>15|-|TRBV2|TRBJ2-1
CASRKEDLGNNEQFF
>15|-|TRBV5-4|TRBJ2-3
CASSRTPSGADTQYF
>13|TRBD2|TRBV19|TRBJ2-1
CARGLAGGHEQFF
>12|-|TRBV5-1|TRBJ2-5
CASSSSKETQYF
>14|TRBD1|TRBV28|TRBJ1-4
CASSLQGAGEKLFF
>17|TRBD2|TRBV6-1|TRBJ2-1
CASSQESGTSGRYEQFF
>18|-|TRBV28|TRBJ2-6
CASSPPSVGSSGANVLTF
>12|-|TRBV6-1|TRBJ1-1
CASSGDGTEAFF
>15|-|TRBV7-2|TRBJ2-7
CASSLVGGDPYEQYF
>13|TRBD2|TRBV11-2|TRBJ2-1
CASTPLAFNEQFF